Listed below are T cell receptor beta chains from one sample, sequenced in a study of blood T cell repertoires in COVID-19. Generated by immunoSEQ multiplex PCR, the TCRdb table keeps only in-frame clones and is missing some. The sample has about 280,000 clones, 85% seen once. The material sequenced was peripheral blood. These receptor sequences come from a man over 45 with active or convalescent COVID-19. The CDR3 runs from the conserved cysteine through the conserved F or W. The D gene is left open where the match is weak. The listing skips clone size in some rows; elsewhere it reads once, few, many or a size class.

>TRBV19|-|TRBJ2-1|once
TGTGCCAGTAGTATTGGGCTCAATGAGCAGTTCTTC
CASSIGLNEQFF
>TRBV5-4|TRBD1|TRBJ1-2|few
TGTGCCATTTCTCGACAGGGGGCGCGAGGCTACACCTTC
CAISRQGARGYTF
>TRBV19|-|TRBJ1-2|once
TGTGCCAGTAGTATAGTTCTGGAGGCCCGGAGTTTTGGCTACACCTTC
CASSIVLEARSFGYTF
>TRBV15|-|TRBJ2-7|-
TGTGCCACCAGCAGAGATCTGCGCGGCGAGCAGTACTTC
CATSRDLRGEQYF
>TRBV7-2|-|TRBJ2-5|once
TGTGCCAGCAGCTTCCTTGAGGGAGAGACCCAGTACTTC
CASSFLEGETQYF
>TRBV5-1|-|TRBJ1-3|once
TGCGCCAGCAGCCCCTCTTCCTCTGGAAACACCATATATTTT
CASSPSSSGNTIYF
>TRBV7-9|-|TRBJ1-5|-
TGTGCCAGCAGCTCGGAGACTAGGGTAGGACACAATCAGCCCCAGCATTTT
CASSSETRVGHNQPQHF
>TRBV9|TRBD2|TRBJ2-3|-
TGTGCCAGCAGCGTAGGAGCTAGCGGGGGCACAGATACGCAGTATTTT
CASSVGASGGTDTQYF
>TRBV19|TRBD2|TRBJ2-5|-
TGTGCCAGTAGTAAACTAGCGGGAGGACTGGAGACCCAGTACTTC
CASSKLAGGLETQYF
>TRBV29-1|-|TRBJ2-5|-
TGCAGCGTCCCGGGGGAGACCCAGTACTTC
CSVPGETQYF
>TRBV7-9|-|TRBJ1-6|few
TGTGCCGTCCAGGGAATTGGTAATTCACCCCTCCACTTT
CAVQGIGNSPLHF
>TRBV7-6|-|TRBJ2-6|-
TGTGCCAGCAGCTCCCCAGAGAGGGCTGGGGCCAACGTCCTGACTTTC
CASSSPERAGANVLTF
>TRBV5-4|TRBD2|TRBJ2-2|few
TGTGCCAGCAGCCCGGGGGGACTAGCGGGAGGGGTCGGCACCGGGGAGCTGTTTTTT
CASSPGGLAGGVGTGELFF
>TRBV7-2|-|TRBJ1-6|-
TGTGCCAGCAGCTTAGGTTTTGGGGGAGGTAATTCACCCCTCCACTTT
CASSLGFGGGNSPLHF
>TRBV5-6|TRBD1|TRBJ2-7|-
TGTGCCAGCAGCTTGGGGACAGGGGCCTACGAGCAGTACTTC
CASSLGTGAYEQYF
>TRBV7-6|-|TRBJ1-2|-
TGTGCCAGCAGCTTAAACCGGGACATCTCCTTC
CASSLNRDISF
>TRBV29-1|-|TRBJ1-1|-
TGCAGCGTTGAAAGTGCACTAGAGAACACTGAAGCTTTCTTT
CSVESALENTEAFF
>TRBV5-1|TRBD2|TRBJ2-2|once
TGCGCCAGCAGCTTGGGAGAGACTAGCGTAAACACCGGGGAGCTGTTTTTT
CASSLGETSVNTGELFF
>TRBV4-3|TRBD2|TRBJ2-2|-
TGCGCCAGCAGCCAAGACAGACTAGCGGGAGTGACCGGGGAGCTGTTTTTT
CASSQDRLAGVTGELFF
>TRBV19|-|TRBJ2-2|-
TGTGCCAGTAGTTCGGGGGAGCTGTTTTTT
CASSSGELFF
>TRBV19|TRBD2|TRBJ2-3|-
TGTGCCATCGCGGGGGGACTGCCTGGTACGCAGTATTTT
CAIAGGLPGTQYF
>TRBV18|-|TRBJ2-1|-
TGTGCCAGCTCACCACCGGGAGGGAAGGGGGCCTACAATGAGCAGTTCTTC
CASSPPGGKGAYNEQFF